The rows below give T cell receptor beta chains drawn from one sample of a study of cytomegalovirus exposure and HLA in healthy donors. Profiled with immunoSEQ multiplex PCR; TCRdb holds only in-frame clones, not every one. The sample contains roughly 190,000 clones, about 13% of which appear only once. Sequenced material: PBMCs. The receptors were gathered from a middle-aged man in good health and CMV-seropositive. Both conserved end residues are part of each CDR3. D genes are given only for firm matches. The size of a clone is reported for some rows only, either as once, few or many, or as a class for expanded clones.

j_call cdr3_length clone_size v_call d_call cdr3_aa cdr3_nt
TRBJ2-5 16 few TRBV30 TRBD2 CAWSSLAGGVAETQYF TGTGCCTGGAGTTCATTAGCGGGGGGGGTGGCGGAGACCCAGTACTTC
TRBJ1-3 12 few TRBV19 TRBD1 CASRDRGNTIYF TGTGCCAGTAGGGACAGGGGGAACACCATATATTTT
TRBJ1-1 13 few TRBV30 TRBD1 CACRQGGTTEAFF TGTGCCTGCCGACAGGGAGGTACCACTGAAGCTTTCTTT
TRBJ1-1 16 few TRBV21-1 . CASSPPGDRSNTEALF TGTGCCAGCAGCCCCCCGGGGGACAGGTCGAACACTGAAGCTCTCTTT
TRBJ2-1 18 . TRBV7-2 TRBD2 CASSLFKRGVVTYNEQFF TGTGCCAGCAGCTTATTTAAACGGGGGGTTGTCACCTACAATGAGCAGTTCTTC
TRBJ1-1 16 . TRBV5-6 . CASSLAGSPPPDEAFF TGTGCCAGCAGCTTGGCCGGGAGCCCCCCGCCGGATGAAGCTTTCTTT
TRBJ2-3 15 medium-sized TRBV7-7 TRBD1 CASSPSGQSTDTQYF TGTGCCAGCAGCCCCTCGGGACAGTCCACAGATACGCAGTATTTT
TRBJ2-2 15 . TRBV30 TRBD1 CAWSALTGATGELFF TGTGCCTGGAGTGCCTTGACAGGGGCCACCGGGGAGCTGTTTTTT
TRBJ2-1 16 few TRBV5-1 TRBD2 CASSLLTSGGRNEQFF TGCGCCAGCAGCTTACTGACTAGCGGGGGGCGCAATGAGCAGTTCTTC
TRBJ2-3 14 . TRBV7-3 . CASSLIPGVDTQYF TGTGCCAGCAGCTTAATTCCAGGGGTAGATACGCAGTATTTT
TRBJ2-1 13 . TRBV5-4 . CASSSVSYNEQFF TGTGCCAGCAGCTCCGTTTCTTACAATGAGCAGTTCTTC
TRBJ1-5 15 . TRBV25-1 TRBD1 CASSLGTASNQPQHF TGTGCCAGCAGTCTCGGGACAGCTAGCAATCAGCCCCAGCATTTT
TRBJ2-5 16 few TRBV15 . CATSRDPTGLQETQYF TGTGCCACCAGCAGAGATCCCACAGGGCTCCAAGAGACCCAGTACTTC
TRBJ2-3 16 few TRBV5-4 TRBD2 CASSDPTSGATDTQYF TGTGCCAGCAGCGATCCGACTAGCGGGGCCACAGATACGCAGTATTTT
TRBJ2-4 16 . TRBV6-6 TRBD1 CASQLGGMEAKNIQYF TGTGCCAGCCAGTTAGGGGGCATGGAGGCCAAAAACATTCAGTACTTC
TRBJ1-3 13 once TRBV13 . CATEQASGNTIYF TGTGCCACCGAGCAGGCCTCTGGAAACACCATATATTTT
TRBJ2-2 17 . TRBV27 TRBD1 CASRPAKGGWNTGELFF TGTGCCAGCAGACCCGCTAAAGGGGGCTGGAACACCGGGGAGCTGTTTTTT
TRBJ2-5 14 few TRBV28 . CASSLSYTLETQYF TGTGCCAGCAGTTTATCGTACACCTTGGAGACCCAGTACTTC
TRBJ1-2 14 few TRBV19 . CASSMEGRAYGYTF TGTGCCAGTAGTATGGAGGGGAGGGCCTATGGCTACACCTTC
TRBJ1-1 15 . TRBV7-9 . CASSRTGTRNTEAFF TGTGCCAGCAGCCGAACCGGGACAAGGAACACTGAAGCTTTCTTT